The 15 T cell receptor beta chains in this list originate from one sample, sequenced in a study of tumor-infiltrating lymphocytes in primary liver carcinoma. Investigators took RNA and DNA out together from 20-30 mg of unsorted bulk tissue. The template, roughly 550 ng total RNA, yielded TCR beta cDNA made with a constant-region primer. Libraries for TCR beta were built through three nested multiplex PCR rounds, which together made up a slightly modified ARM-PCR procedure. In the first two PCR rounds, TRBV1-TRBV30 forward primers were paired with a C-beta reverse primer, and each round lasted 10 cycles. TCRdb used MiXCR to reprocess the multiplex PCR reads, holding one entry per CDR3 protein. The data show 80,000 or so distinct CDR3 sequences, about 64% seen once. The sequenced sample was liver tumor tissue from sampling region 4. As to subset: tumor region T4, right-lateral pole. Receptors originate from a woman aged 55 to 70 with primary liver carcinoma and hepatitis B virus infection.

As to this clonotype: The junction and the germline gene differ at one end; a read error may be behind it. The gene calls are TRBV11-1 and TRBJ2-7; maybe TRBD2 (6 bases). This CDR3 is built from 15 residues. Germline assignment: CDR1 SGHAT and CDR2 FQDESV (reference sequence). This chain's CDR3 is CVSNWGGTRAYEQYF. The CDR3 coding sequence is TGTGTCAGCAACTGGGGCGGGACGAGGGCCTACGAGCAGTACTTC.

On this clonotype itself: A read error may account for a junction end that differs from germline. The gene calls are TRBV6-5 and TRBJ1-6; D ambiguous. Germline-derived CDR1 and CDR2 are MNHEY and SVGAGI. The CDR3 runs to 14 residues. CDR3 coding DNA: TGTACCAGCAGCCAACCTTTGGGGAATTCATCCCTCCACTTT. Translation gives CTSSQPLGNSSLHF.

Of note for this clonotype: An end of the junction differs from the germline gene, which may be a read error. This chain connects TRBV11-3 to TRBJ2-3; D is perhaps TRBD1 (6 bases). Germline lookup yields CDR1 SGHNT and CDR2 YENEEA. CDR3 length: 17 amino acids. CDR3 sequence reads: CASSLSSRPLRTDTHYF. CDR3 coding DNA: TGTGCCAGCAGCTTATCGTCTCGGCCGCTGCGGACAGATACGCATTATTTT.

This clonotype has just a few counts. This chain connects TRBV5-5 to TRBJ2-1; 13 bases are shared with TRBD2. This CDR3 is built from 16 residues. Looked up from germline, CDR1 is SGHKS and CDR2 is YYEKEE (reference sequence). CDR3 in DNA: TGTGCTTGCAGCTCCGGACTAGCGGGAGCTTACAATGAGCAGTTCTTC. Its protein product is CACSSGLAGAYNEQFF.

This clonotype was seen many times. The chain combines TRBV6-1 with TRBJ1-2; no clear D. This CDR3 spans 14 amino acids. Between the trimmed V and J ends, which lost 7 bases and 6 bases, there was a span of 18 bases. CDR1 and CDR2 from the germline V gene are MNHNS and SASEGT. CDR3 region: CASTRERPTNGYTF. The DNA for the CDR3 is TGTGCCAGCACCCGGGAAAGGCCGACAAATGGCTACACCTTC.

Remarks on this clonotype: At one end the junction does not follow the germline gene, possibly because of a read error. The rearrangement joins TRBV6-1 to TRBJ2-3; a weak D match, TRBD1 (5 bases). Germline V gene data show CDR1 as MNHNS and CDR2 as SASEGT. The CDR3 loop spans 15 amino acids. CDR3 in amino acids: CASGEATWGTDTQNF. The DNA for the CDR3 is TGTGCCAGCGGTGAAGCGACATGGGGCACAGATACGCAGAATTTT.

The table lists this clonotype with many counts. V usage is TRBV30 and J usage is TRBJ1-2, with no clear D. This CDR3 is built from 16 residues. Germline CDR1 and CDR2: GTSNPN and SVGIG (reference sequence). The V end lost 0 bases, the J end lost 5 bases, and 19 bases lay between the germline ends. The DNA of the CDR3 is TGTGCCTGGAGTGTAGTCCGGACGAGCCCAAGATATGGCTACACCTTC. It specifies CAWSVVRTSPRYGYTF.

The chain combines TRBV29-1 with TRBJ2-2; D remains unclear. CDR3 length: 13 amino acids. Germline CDR1 and CDR2: SQVTM and ANQGSEA. V dropped 6 bases and J dropped 7 bases, with 15 bases sitting between them. Here the CDR3 reads CSVTGHSCGELFF. The CDR3 DNA reads as TGCAGCGTCACTGGGCACTCCTGCGGGGAGCTGTTTTTT.

The gene calls are TRBV2 and TRBJ2-1, with D possibly called TRBD1 or TRBD2 (5 bases each). CDR3 length: 13 amino acids. CDR1 is SNHLY, CDR2 FYNNEI, per germline. V was clipped by 11 bases and J by 6 bases, with 17 bases between them. CDR3 bases: TGTGCCGGGGGATATCTTGGGGGCAATGAGCAGTTCTTC. This encodes CAGGYLGGNEQFF.

Note on this clonotype: Germline and junction disagree at one end, which may indicate a read error. The chain couples TRBV6-6 to TRBJ2-1; 8 nucleotides line up with TRBD2. The CDR3 totals 15 residues. CDR1 is MNHNY and CDR2 is SVGAGI in the germline V gene (reference sequence). The DNA of the CDR3 is TGTGCCAGCAGTTCCGGGACTAGTCACTACAATGTGCAGTTCTTC. It yields the protein CASSSGTSHYNVQFF.

A word on this clonotype: A read error is possible here, since a much larger clone lies one base away. The CDR3 does not close with the conserved phenylalanine or tryptophan, likely indicating a read error. The chain joins TRBV28 to TRBJ2-7; tentatively, D is TRBD1 (6 bases). The CDR3 has 14 residues. V lost 3 bases and J 6 bases, leaving 15 bases between the germline ends. From germline, CDR1 is MDHEN and CDR2 SYDVKM. The CDR3 nucleotides read TGTGCCAGCAGTTTGCGAGGGGGATCCCGCGAGCAGTACCTC. Protein product: CASSLRGGSREQYL.

This clonotype appeared many times. DNA of the CDR3: TGTGCCAGCAGATTTAGCGGGACGAAGAACATTCAGTACTTC. It is translated as CASRFSGTKNIQYF. The chain recombines TRBV28 with TRBJ2-4; TRBD2 aligns across 8 bases. Germline-derived CDR1 and CDR2 are MDHEN and SYDVKM. The CDR3 is 14 amino acids. J was trimmed by 7 bases and V by 6 bases; bases with no gene match: 8. Full variable domain (rest looked up from reference TRBV28 and TRBJ2-4): DVKVTQSSRYLVKRTGEKVFLECVQDMDHENMFWYRQDPGLGLRLIYFSYDVKMKEKGDIPEGYSVSREKKERFSLILESASTNQTSMYLCASRFSGTKNIQYFGAGTRLSVL.

A remark on this clonotype: A junction end diverges from the germline sequence, so it may reflect a read error. The CDR3 DNA is TGTGCCTGCAGCTTAGGTCGGGGGGAGTGGGGTGTCGACGAGCAGCTCTTC. It is translated as CACSLGRGEWGVDEQLF. V is TRBV11-3 and J is TRBJ2-1, with 7 bases matching TRBD2. Germline CDR1 and CDR2: SGHNT and YENEEA. CDR3 length: 17 amino acids.

V gene TRBV7-9 combines with J gene TRBJ2-7; D is uncertain. CDR3 length equals 14 residues. V lost 5 bases and J 3 bases, leaving 14 bases between the germline ends. Germline loops: CDR1 SEHNR, CDR2 FQNEAQ (reference sequence). CDR3 loop: CASSTRTELYEQYF. The CDR3 DNA reads as TGTGCCAGCAGCACCCGGACGGAACTCTACGAGCAGTACTTC. The variable domain in full, with the rest retrieved from reference TRBV7-9 and TRBJ2-7, is DTGVSQNPRHKITKRGQNVTFRCDPISEHNRLYWYRQTLGQGPEFLTYFQNEAQLEKSRLLSDRFSAERPKGSFSTLEIQRTEQGDSAMYLCASSTRTELYEQYFGPGTRLTVT.

In regard to this clonotype: An end of the junction differs from the germline gene, which may be a read error. V is TRBV11-2 and J is TRBJ1-6; maybe TRBD1 (6 bases). CDR1 SGHAT and CDR2 FQNNGV come from the germline V gene. The CDR3 loop spans 15 amino acids. Here the CDR3 reads CTSSYRYREWSPLHF. In DNA, the CDR3 is TGTACCAGTAGCTACAGGTACAGGGAATGGTCACCCCTCCACTTT.